One and the same sample provided the 5 T cell receptor beta chains below, sequenced in a study of cytomegalovirus exposure and HLA in healthy donors. The PCR made use of 60 Vbeta and 13 Jbeta primers. TCRdb's table, derived via immunoSEQ multiplex PCR, lists solely in-frame clones and lacks some. The data contain 160,000 or so clones, around 74% of them singletons. Sequencing was carried out using PBMCs. These receptors were taken from a female donor in good health and CMV-seronegative.

This clone was observed a single time. The chain combines TRBV19 with TRBJ1-1; the D gene is possibly TRBD1 (6 bases). V lost 3 bases and J lost 5, with 16 bases in between. The CDR3 sequence is 15 residues long. Germline V gene lookup returns CDR1 LNHDA and CDR2 SQIVND (reference sequence). CDR3 sequence (DNA): TGTGCCAGTAGTATTTTCGGCAGGGGAGAAACTGAAGCTTTCTTT. Its translation is CASSIFGRGETEAFF. The entire variable domain, with the rest obtained from reference TRBV19 and TRBJ1-1, is as follows: DGGITQSPKYLFRKEGQNVTLSCEQNLNHDAMYWYRQDPGQGLRLIYYSQIVNDFQKGDIAEGYSVSREKKESFPLTVTSAQKNPTAFYLCASSIFGRGETEAFFGQGTRLTVV.

This clone was picked up one time. The gene calls are TRBV20-1 and TRBJ1-4; D not certain. Trimming took off 7 bases at V and 8 bases at J, with 8 bases between the two ends. There are 10 residues in the CDR3. CDR1 and CDR2 (germline): DFQATT, SNEGSKA (reference sequence). The CDR3 nucleotides are TGCAGTGTACTAAGGGAAAAACTGTTTTTT. Translating gives CSVLREKLFF.

V and J are TRBV6-6 and TRBJ2-1; maybe TRBD1 (7 bases). From germline, CDR1 is MNHNY and CDR2 SVGAGI (reference sequence). The CDR3 runs to 12 residues. V was pared by 6 bases and J by 7 bases, with 10 bases between. The CDR3 sequence: CASRRDRNEQFF. CDR3 coding DNA: TGTGCCAGCAGGCGGGACAGAAATGAGCAGTTCTTC.

The chain links TRBV7-3 to TRBJ2-3; TRBD2 might be the D (6 bases). The CDR3 spans 12 residues. The V and J ends lost 6 bases and 4 bases respectively, with 8 bases between them. Germline values: CDR1 SGHTA, CDR2 FQGTGA. The CDR3 DNA follows: TGTGCCAGCAGTTCGGGGGCAGATACGCAGTATTTT. Translating it yields CASSSGADTQYF.

This CDR3 reads CASTGRGDYGYTF. CDR3 DNA sequence: TGTGCCAGCACCGGCAGGGGCGACTATGGCTACACCTTC. This rearrangement joins TRBV5-4 to TRBJ1-2, with D maybe TRBD1 (6 bases). V lost 6 bases to trimming and J lost 3 bases, with 12 bases between them. The CDR3 contains 13 residues. The germline V gene has CDR1 SGHNT and CDR2 YYREEE (reference sequence).